This passage covers 24 T cell receptor beta chains from one sample sequenced in a study of blood T cell repertoires in COVID-19. Libraries were prepared by immunoSEQ multiplex PCR; TCRdb keeps only in-frame clonotypes and omits some of them. Of tens of thousands of clones detected, over 60% appear once; the ten largest clones hold approximately 40%. The sample taken for sequencing was peripheral blood. The receptors were sampled from a woman older than 75 with acute or convalescent COVID-19.

This chain links TRBV19 with TRBJ1-1; D call uncertain. The CDR3 spans 13 residues. Germline CDR1 and CDR2: LNHDA and SQIVND (reference sequence). Trimming stripped 5 bases from V and 1 base from J, with 8 bases between. This chain's CDR3 is CASSETRNTEAFF. CDR3 nucleotides: TGTGCCAGTAGTGAAACAAGGAACACTGAAGCTTTCTTT.

The chain combines TRBV5-1 with TRBJ2-1; a possible D gene is TRBD2 (6 bases). This CDR3 spans 14 amino acids. CDR1 is SGHRS and CDR2 is YFSETQ in the germline V gene. V dropped 3 bases and J dropped 3 bases, with 10 bases sitting between them. The chain's CDR3 is CASSSTGDYNEQFF. CDR3 in DNA: TGCGCCAGCAGCTCGACGGGGGACTACAATGAGCAGTTCTTC.

The chain employs TRBV29-1 and TRBJ2-7; 7 bases fit TRBD1. Germline V gene lookup returns CDR1 SQVTM and CDR2 ANQGSEA. The CDR3 is 13 residues long. V lost 7 bases and J lost 3; bases outside the gene matches: 9. The CDR3 DNA follows: TGCAGCGACTACCGGGACAGTAACTACGAGCAGTACTTC. Protein: CSDYRDSNYEQYF.

The chain is built from TRBV28 and TRBJ1-2, with D hard to call. CDR1 and CDR2 (germline): MDHEN, SYDVKM. The V end was cut by 4 bases, the J end by 8 bases, with 20 bases between. The CDR3 runs 15 residues. CDR3 residues: CASSYGVEPVKGYTF. The CDR3 bases are TGTGCCAGCAGTTATGGAGTTGAGCCCGTTAAGGGCTACACCTTC.

The chain combines TRBV4-3 with TRBJ1-4, with D hard to call. CDR1 is LGHNA, CDR2 YSLEER, per germline. Between the trimmed V and J ends, which lost 2 bases and 4 bases, there was a span of 11 bases. There are 15 residues in the CDR3. The CDR3 DNA is TGCGCCAGCAGCCAAAAGTTAGAAATTAATGAAAAACTGTTTTTT. Translating it yields CASSQKLEINEKLFF.

The genes are TRBV2 and TRBJ1-1; D is ambiguous. Germline V gene data show CDR1 as SNHLY and CDR2 as FYNNEI. The CDR3 runs to 11 residues. V was cut by 7 bases and J by 5 bases, with 8 bases left in between. CDR3 region: CASKALTEAFF. DNA of the CDR3: TGTGCCAGCAAAGCTTTGACTGAAGCTTTCTTT.

This chain links TRBV30 with TRBJ1-5; TRBD1 aligns across 7 bases. Germline V gives CDR1 GTSNPN, CDR2 SVGIG (reference sequence). V trimming: 3 bases; J trimming: 4 bases; junction bases outside the gene matches: 6. This CDR3 has 14 amino acids. The CDR3, as DNA: TGTGCCTGGAGCTCCGGGACAGAGAATCAGCCCCAGCATTTT. The encoded protein is CAWSSGTENQPQHF.

The rearrangement links TRBV19 to TRBJ2-3; the D gene is possibly TRBD1 (7 bases). Per the germline V gene, CDR1 is LNHDA and CDR2 is SQIVND (reference sequence). The CDR3 length is 16 residues. The V and J ends lost 6 bases and 6 bases respectively, with 22 bases between them. The CDR3 loop reads CASSQGGSRYKDTQYF. CDR3 bases: TGTGCCAGTAGCCAGGGGGGCTCTCGCTATAAGGATACGCAGTATTTT.

This clone has more than one count but fewer than ten. The genes are TRBV2 and TRBJ2-2; 7 bases agree with TRBD1. The CDR3 consists of 14 residues. The germline gives CDR1 SNHLY, CDR2 FYNNEI. Trimming removed 6 bases from V and 5 bases from J; junction bases left unmatched: 6. This CDR3 is CASRETGQTGELFF. Written as DNA, the CDR3 is TGTGCCAGCAGGGAGACAGGGCAAACCGGGGAGCTGTTTTTT.

This chain joins TRBV11-2 and TRBJ2-1; the match to TRBD2 covers 13 bases. This CDR3 contains 15 residues. Germline loops: CDR1 SGHAT, CDR2 FQNNGV. Losses at the gene ends were 5 bases for V and 6 bases for J; bases not matched to a gene: 4. CDR3 in DNA: TGTGCCAGCAGCCCTGGACTAGCGGGAGTCAATGAGCAGTTCTTC. This gives the protein CASSPGLAGVNEQFF. The variable domain in full, with the rest retrieved from reference TRBV11-2 and TRBJ2-1, is EAGVAQSPRYKIIEKRQSVAFWCNPISGHATLYWYQQILGQGPKLLIQFQNNGVVDDSQLPKDRFSAERLKGVDSTLKIQPAKLEDSAVYLCASSPGLAGVNEQFFGPGTRLTVL.

This sequence joins TRBV7-3 and TRBJ2-2, with 8 bases that match TRBD2. From germline, CDR1 is SGHTA and CDR2 FQGTGA. The CDR3 length is 15 residues. With 3 bases clipped from V and 4 bases from J, the junction kept 4 bases outside the gene matches. For the CDR3, the DNA is TGTGCCAGCAGCTTTGGTCTAGCGGGCACCGGGGAGCTGTTTTTT. The encoded protein is CASSFGLAGTGELFF. Full variable domain (outside the CDR3, taken from reference TRBV7-3 and TRBJ2-2): GAGVSQTPSNKVTEKGKYVELRCDPISGHTALYWYRQSLGQGPEFLIYFQGTGAADDSGLPNDRFFAVRPEGSVSTLKIQRTERGDSAVYLCASSFGLAGTGELFFGEGSRLTVL.

This clone was seen only a few times. V is TRBV7-2 and J is TRBJ2-5; TRBD2 might be the D (7 bases). Trimming shortened V by 2 bases and J by 5 bases, and 12 bases separated the two germline ends. Germline V lookup: CDR1 SGHTA, CDR2 FQGNSA. CDR3 size: 14 residues. DNA of the CDR3: TGTGCCAGCAGCTTATACGGGGGGCCCGAGACCCAGTACTTC. It yields the protein CASSLYGGPETQYF.

CDR3: CASNLRGNQPQHF. CDR3 sequence (DNA): TGTGCCAGTAACTTAAGGGGGAATCAGCCCCAGCATTTT. The chain recombines TRBV19 with TRBJ1-5; tentatively, D is TRBD1 (6 bases). Germline V gives CDR1 LNHDA, CDR2 SQIVND (reference sequence). V lost 7 bases, J lost 4 bases, and 11 bases lay in between. This CDR3 has 13 amino acids.

The rearrangement links TRBV15 to TRBJ2-7; 7 positions match TRBD1. Germline trimming cut 1 base from V and 6 bases from J; bases unmatched to any gene: 0. Germline V gene data show CDR1 as LNHNV and CDR2 as YYDKDF (reference sequence). This CDR3 contains 12 residues. The CDR3 spells CATSRAGGEQYF. The CDR3 DNA sequence: TGTGCCACCAGCAGAGCAGGGGGCGAGCAGTACTTC.

The rearrangement joins TRBV5-4 to TRBJ2-7, with D possibly TRBD2 on 5 matching bases. Per the germline V gene, CDR1 is SGHNT and CDR2 is YYREEE (reference sequence). V lost 3 bases and J lost 2, with 15 bases in between. The length of the CDR3 is 15 residues. CDR3 in amino acids: CASSSAQRSTYEQYF. The CDR3 DNA sequence: TGTGCCAGCAGCTCCGCGCAGCGGAGCACCTACGAGCAGTACTTC. Using reference TRBV5-4 and TRBJ2-7 for the parts outside the CDR3, the full variable domain is ETGVTQSPTHLIKTRGQQVTLRCSSQSGHNTVSWYQQALGQGPQFIFQYYREEENGRGNFPPRFSGLQFPNYSSELNVNALELDDSALYLCASSSAQRSTYEQYFGPGTRLTVT.

The rearrangement joins TRBV19 to TRBJ1-5; the D is unclear. CDR3 size: 12 residues. Germline-derived CDR1 and CDR2 are LNHDA and SQIVND (reference sequence). The V and J ends lost 6 bases and 4 bases respectively, with 7 bases between them. CDR3 in amino acids: CASSLLNQPQHF. CDR3 DNA: TGTGCCAGTAGCCTTCTGAATCAGCCCCAGCATTTT.

The chain employs TRBV12-3 or TRBV12-4 and TRBJ2-7, with a possible D match to TRBD1 (5 bases). The CDR3 contains 13 residues. The V gene lost 6 bases and the J gene lost 3 bases, with 12 bases spanning the gap. Written as DNA, the CDR3 is TGTGCCAGCAGGCTTGGGGCGCGCTACGAGCAGTACTTC. Amino acids: CASRLGARYEQYF.

V is TRBV3-1 (or the pseudogene TRBV3-2) and J is TRBJ2-1, with TRBD2 identical over 11 bases. Germline V lookup: CDR1 LGHDT, CDR2 YNNKEL (reference sequence). The length of the CDR3 is 13 residues. J lost 6 bases, V lost 5 bases, and 0 bases had no gene match. In DNA form, the CDR3 reads TGTGCCAGCAGCGGGACTAGCGGCAATGAGCAGTTCTTC. It encodes CASSGTSGNEQFF.

The chain uses TRBV4-3 and TRBJ2-1, with D possibly matching TRBD2 (5 bases). Deletions cut 3 bases from V and 7 bases from J, with 19 bases between. The CDR3 spans 16 residues. Looked up from germline, CDR1 is LGHNA and CDR2 is YSLEER. The CDR3 coding sequence is TGCGCCAGCAGCCAGTTAGCGAGCCGAGGCGGGAATGAGCAGTTCTTC. Encoded protein: CASSQLASRGGNEQFF.

This clone was recorded many times. V gene TRBV27 combines with J gene TRBJ1-6; 7 bases are a match to TRBD1. The germline gives CDR1 MNHEY, CDR2 SMNVEV (reference sequence). The CDR3 is 17 residues long. V was pared by 5 bases and J by 6 bases, with 13 bases of the junction left unmatched. The CDR3 region has the DNA TGTGCCAGCAGTCTCCTGAGCCCGGGACAGTTTAATTCACCCCTCCACTTT. Translated, it gives CASSLLSPGQFNSPLHF.

This clone is labeled medium-sized. The J gene is TRBJ1-1, the V gene TRBV12-3 or TRBV12-4; a possible D gene is TRBD1 (5 bases). V was trimmed by 8 bases and J by 5 bases, leaving 15 bases between them. There are 13 residues in the CDR3. The DNA of the CDR3 is TGTGCCAGCCTTAATACCGGGGGGACTGAAGCTTTCTTT. This translates into CASLNTGGTEAFF.

The chain is built from TRBV3-1 (or the pseudogene TRBV3-2) and TRBJ2-1, with a possible D match to TRBD2 (5 bases). V lost 5 bases and J lost 5, with 10 bases in between. There are 13 residues in the CDR3. Germline V CDR1 and CDR2: LGHDT, YNNKEL (reference sequence). CDR3 protein: CASSATRDNEQFF. The CDR3 nucleotides are TGTGCCAGCAGCGCAACTAGGGACAATGAGCAGTTCTTC.

This chain uses TRBV7-2 with TRBJ2-1, with 9 bases that match TRBD2. The CDR3 has 15 residues. V lost 8 bases to trimming and J lost 3 bases; unmatched junction nucleotides: 8. Germline V gene sequence: CDR1 SGHTA, CDR2 FQGNSA. The CDR3 coding sequence is TGTGCCAGCGGGCGACTAGCGGACGTCTACAATGAGCAGTTCTTC. Protein: CASGRLADVYNEQFF.

J is TRBJ1-2 and V is TRBV18, with 11 bases identical to TRBD1. Germline V lookup: CDR1 KGHSH, CDR2 LQKENI. The CDR3 is made up of 15 amino acids. V trimming: 2 bases; J trimming: 3 bases; junction bases outside the gene matches: 2. CDR3 DNA: TGTGCCAGCTCACCAGGACAGGGGGCGGACTATGGCTACACCTTC. It encodes CASSPGQGADYGYTF.